The source of this T cell receptor beta chain is a study of siplizumab effects on memory and regulatory T cells. Findings and limits, study-wide: The mapping of alloreactive clones to unstimulated subsets covered only a minor fraction of them. In siplizumab cultures, the suppressive function of proliferating Tregs remained unconfirmed.

On this clone itself: What it recognizes is unknown.

The germline V and J ends were trimmed by 4 bases and 4 bases, with 19 bases remaining between them. Per the germline V gene, CDR1 is SGHDN and CDR2 is FVKESK. The CDR3 totals 16 residues. Per sample, roughly 94,000 TCR templates underwent assay. Using immunoSEQ multiplex PCR, the repertoire was profiled, and TCRdb retains in-frame clones only, with some absent. The data hold more than 85,000 clones, with roughly 90% observed a single time. The specimen was CD4+ T cells sorted from blood. The chain links TRBV14 to TRBJ1-1; no clear D. This TCR came from a human donor in good health. The CDR3 spells CASSPEWWRGVTEAFF. CDR3 DNA: TGTGCCAGCAGCCCGGAGTGGTGGCGGGGAGTCACTGAAGCTTTCTTT.